This record looks at one T cell receptor (beta chain) sequence and its context. This entry belongs to a study of PD-1 blockade in classical Hodgkin lymphoma. The method was immunoSEQ multiplex PCR; TCRdb's version includes in-frame clones alone and lacks a portion of them. The table shows around 99,000 clones, with approximately 80% occurring only once. There are 14 residues in the CDR3. The V gene lost 3 bases and the J gene lost 3 bases, with 9 bases spanning the gap. Germline CDR1 and CDR2: GTSNPN and SVGIG (reference sequence). In every patient, relapse followed autologous stem cell transplantation, while exposure to brentuximab vedotin differed.

This sequence was found in a human donor with classical Hodgkin lymphoma. Specimen: peripheral blood mononuclear cells (PBMCs), collected before the second cycle of nivolumab. The chain links TRBV30 to TRBJ1-6; D gene uncertain. CDR3 nucleotide sequence: TGTGCCTGGAGAGGATACGGCTATAATTCACCCCTCCACTTT. This translates into CAWRGYGYNSPLHF.